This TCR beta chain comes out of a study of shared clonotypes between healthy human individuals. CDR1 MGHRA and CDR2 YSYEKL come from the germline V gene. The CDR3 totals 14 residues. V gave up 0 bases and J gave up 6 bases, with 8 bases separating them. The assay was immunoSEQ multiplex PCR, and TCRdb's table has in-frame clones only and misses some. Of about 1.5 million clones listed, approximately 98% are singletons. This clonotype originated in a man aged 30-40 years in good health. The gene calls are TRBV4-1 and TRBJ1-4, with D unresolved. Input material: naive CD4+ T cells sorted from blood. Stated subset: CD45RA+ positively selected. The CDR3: CASSQDRAYEKLFF. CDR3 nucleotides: TGCGCCAGCAGCCAAGATCGGGCTTATGAAAAACTGTTTTTT.